This T cell receptor beta chain emerged from a study of T cell clones after liver transplantation. The study, taken as a whole, reports: Donor-reactive sequences fell more than third party-reactive ones, suggesting partial deletion. In most of the 8 subjects, circulating graft-donor-reactive CD4 TCRbeta sequences fell significantly after transplant.

A note on this clone: The antigen remains unidentified.

Assay used: immunoSEQ multiplex PCR; TCRdb lists only in-frame clones, some missing. The data contain fewer than 80,000 clones, 80% to 90% of them singletons. The receptor was derived from a human patient who received a liver transplant. Some T cells may be supplied by the graft donor. The material sequenced was CD4+ T cells from blood, taken roughly 50 months after liver transplant.

CDR3 residues: CASRSGGQGDTQYF. The CDR3 DNA is TGTGCCAGTAGGTCGGGGGGGCAAGGAGATACGCAGTATTTT. The chain has TRBV28 and TRBJ2-3; 8 nucleotides agree with TRBD2. Looked up from germline, CDR1 is MDHEN and CDR2 is SYDVKM. The CDR3 contains 14 residues. Trimming took 9 bases from V and 5 from J; bases not matched to a gene: 10.